Included here is one T cell receptor beta chain sequence, with context. The target antigen is unknown. TCRdb reanalysed the reads using MiXCR and keeps one entry per CDR3 protein. The sample records 300,000 to 400,000 distinct CDR3 sequences, under 35% being singletons. This sample is drawn from a study of T cell repertoires in cytomegalovirus infection. General observations from the study: Summed public TCR beta family frequency identified CMV carriers bearing the relevant HLA.

This sequence was found in a human donor in good health (CMV status not recorded). Some clones in this sample may be carry-over from other donors' samples. The sequenced sample was cultured PBMCs, obtained from culture after CMV antigen stimulation.

CDR3 residues: CASSLSMSGEQFF. CDR3 DNA sequence: TGTGCCAGCAGCCTCTCAATGAGTGGTGAGCAGTTCTTC. This rearrangement joins TRBV7-3 to TRBJ2-1; D unclear. CDR1 and CDR2 (germline): SGHTA, FQGTGA. The CDR3 runs 13 residues. The ends were cut back, 5 bases at V and 9 bases at J, with 14 bases in the middle.